The clone carrying this TCR beta chain has more than one count but fewer than ten. Antigen: not known. This sample is drawn from a study of shared clonotypes between healthy human individuals. Points from the study as a whole: Naive subsets tended to show greater estimated richness than memory subsets. At large depth, rarefaction still showed sorted-subset sequencing to be incomplete.

CDR1 SGHTA and CDR2 FQGNSA come from the germline V gene. The CDR3 loop spans 14 amino acids. V was clipped by 2 bases and J by 5 bases, with 12 bases between them. Assay execution took place at the deep level. In replicate PCRs of sorted subsets, approximately 200 ng DNA, about 29,000 T cell genomes, was used. This table comes from immunoSEQ multiplex PCR, and its TCRdb copy is limited to in-frame clones, with some not included. The sample lists approximately 1,000,000 clones; more than 75% were seen once. J is TRBJ1-1 and V is TRBV7-2; D is unclear. Sequencing input: memory CD4+ T cells from PBMCs. Subset defined: CD45RA-negative fraction. The sequence came from a man aged 18-30 years in good health. Some clones in this sample may be carry-over from other donors' samples. CDR3 nucleotide sequence: TGTGCCAGCAGCTTAAGGGTCGCGAAGACTGAAGCTTTCTTT. Translated, it gives CASSLRVAKTEAFF.